This T cell receptor (beta chain) originates from a study of T cell repertoires in ileal Crohn's disease. Overall study findings and caveats: Sorted CD8 T cells held more high-frequency clones than CD4. Compared with non-smokers, active smokers at surgery showed more clonal expansions.

Only in-frame clones appear in the TCRdb table, and some are missing; sequencing was by immunoSEQ multiplex PCR. The data show thousands of clones, roughly 84% seen once. Notes on this clone: Antigen: not known.

The sequence was obtained from an adult with Crohn's disease. Sequencing was done on a sample of ileal tissue.

The CDR3 protein is CASSEQGDNSPLHF. In DNA, the CDR3 is TGTGCCAGCAGTGAACAGGGGGATAATTCACCCCTCCACTTT. This chain joins TRBV6-4 and TRBJ1-6; 8 nucleotides line up with TRBD1. Trimming took 3 bases from V and 5 from J; bases not matched to a gene: 0. The CDR3 has 14 amino acids. Germline CDR1 MRHNA, CDR2 SNTAGT.